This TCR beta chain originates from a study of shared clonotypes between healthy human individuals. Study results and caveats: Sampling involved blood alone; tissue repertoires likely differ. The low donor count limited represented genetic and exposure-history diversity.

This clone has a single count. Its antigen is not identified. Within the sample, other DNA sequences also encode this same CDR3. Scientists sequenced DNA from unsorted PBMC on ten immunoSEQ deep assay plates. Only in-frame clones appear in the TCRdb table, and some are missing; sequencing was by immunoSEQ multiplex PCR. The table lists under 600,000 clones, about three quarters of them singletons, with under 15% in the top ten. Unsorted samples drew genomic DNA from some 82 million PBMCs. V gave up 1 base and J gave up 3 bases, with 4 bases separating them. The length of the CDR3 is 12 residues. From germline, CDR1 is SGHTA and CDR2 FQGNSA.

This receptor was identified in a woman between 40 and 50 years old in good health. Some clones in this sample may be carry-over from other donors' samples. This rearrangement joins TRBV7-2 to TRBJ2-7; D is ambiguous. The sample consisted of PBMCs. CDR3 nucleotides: TGTGCCAGCAGCTTAGTAAGCTACGAGCAGTACTTC. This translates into CASSLVSYEQYF.